These 12 T cell receptor beta chains were all obtained from the same sample, sequenced in a study of blood T cell repertoires in COVID-19. Measured with immunoSEQ multiplex PCR; TCRdb has only the in-frame clones, and not every one. The sample holds about 50,000 clones, less than 90% seen once. Sequencing was done on a sample of peripheral blood. Every receptor here comes from a human donor in a cohort sampled during active COVID-19.

The chain recombines TRBV6-5 with TRBJ1-4; the D gene is possibly TRBD1 (5 bases). This CDR3 has 14 residues. The germline CDR1 and CDR2 sequences are MNHEY and SVGAGI. V was clipped by 6 bases and J by 8 bases, with 16 bases between them. The CDR3 DNA follows: TGTGCCAGCAGCCTGGGGCAGGTGGGAGAAAAACTGTTTTTT. As protein: CASSLGQVGEKLFF.

This chain links TRBV7-8 with TRBJ2-5, with D possibly TRBD2 on 6 matching bases. This CDR3 has 15 residues. Trimming took 5 bases from V and 4 from J, leaving 17 bases between them. Germline V gives CDR1 SGHVS, CDR2 FQNEAQ. The CDR3 bases are TGTGCCAGCAGCCGCTCAAGCGGGTTGGGAGAGACCCAGTACTTC. This sequence encodes CASSRSSGLGETQYF.

This chain joins TRBV6-1 and TRBJ2-3; 11 bases align to TRBD2. This CDR3 region has 16 residues. Trimming at V came to 1 base and at J to 4 bases, leaving 4 bases not matched to a gene. CDR1 and CDR2 (germline): MNHNS, SASEGT. The DNA for the CDR3 is TGTGCCAGCAGTGAAGGGGCTAGCGGGGGGTCAGATACGCAGTATTTT. Translation: CASSEGASGGSDTQYF.

The V call is TRBV27, the J call TRBJ1-1; the D gene is possibly TRBD1 (5 bases). Germline values: CDR1 MNHEY, CDR2 SMNVEV (reference sequence). Trimming pared 6 bases from V and 5 bases from J, leaving 16 bases between. This CDR3 comprises 14 residues. CDR3 sequence reads: CASRPSPGGTEAFF. The CDR3, as DNA: TGTGCCAGCAGACCCAGCCCGGGGGGGACTGAAGCTTTCTTT.

The CDR3 nucleotides are TGCGCCAGCAGCGGCCGGACAGGGAGAGAGACCCAGTACTTC. Its translation: CASSGRTGRETQYF. V usage is TRBV5-1 and J usage is TRBJ2-5; 8 nucleotides agree with TRBD1. The CDR3 runs to 14 residues. Germline assignment: CDR1 SGHRS and CDR2 YFSETQ. V was clipped by 4 bases and J by 4 bases; unmatched bases: 6.

As regards this clone: This same CDR3 is encoded by further DNA sequences in the sample. The rearrangement links TRBV7-6 to TRBJ2-5; D is possibly TRBD2 (5 bases). This CDR3 has 12 residues. V was pared by 5 bases and J by 3 bases, with 7 bases between. The V gene's germline CDR1 is SGHVS and CDR2 FNYEAQ. CDR3 region: CASSGREETQYF. The CDR3 nucleotides read TGTGCCAGCAGCGGGAGAGAAGAGACCCAGTACTTC.

This chain joins TRBV7-2 and TRBJ2-5; TRBD2 might be the D (6 bases). CDR3 length equals 15 residues. Germline CDR1 is SGHTA and CDR2 is FQGNSA. Trimming cost V 4 bases and J 5 bases, with 17 bases left between them. CDR3 in amino acids: CASSSQSGGRETQYF. The CDR3 DNA reads TGTGCCAGCAGCTCCCAGTCCGGAGGGCGGGAGACCCAGTACTTC.

V gene TRBV11-2 combines with J gene TRBJ2-1; 12 bases fit TRBD2. Germline CDR1 is SGHAT and CDR2 is FQNNGV. This CDR3 comprises 16 residues. Germline trimming cut 3 bases from V and 8 bases from J; bases unmatched to any gene: 8. In nucleotides, the CDR3 is TGTGCCAGCAGCTTTGATGGACTAGCGGGAAATGATGAGCAGTTCTTC. Its translation: CASSFDGLAGNDEQFF.

This rearrangement joins TRBV9 to TRBJ2-7; D possibly corresponds to TRBD1 (7 bases). The germline gives CDR1 SGDLS, CDR2 YYNGEE. V lost 1 base, J lost 3 bases, and 14 bases lay in between. The CDR3 totals 15 residues. The CDR3 protein is CASSVTSQGGYEQYF. The CDR3 DNA follows: TGTGCCAGCAGCGTAACAAGCCAGGGGGGCTACGAGCAGTACTTC.

This chain uses TRBV19 with TRBJ2-2; 7 bases map to TRBD2. Per the germline V gene, CDR1 is LNHDA and CDR2 is SQIVND (reference sequence). V dropped 2 bases and J dropped 6; count of bases not matched to a gene: 3. This CDR3 contains 14 residues. The CDR3 coding sequence is TGTGCCAGTAGTATACGACTAGCCGCCGGGGAGCTGTTTTTT. Translating it yields CASSIRLAAGELFF.

This clone showed up just once. CDR3 nucleotides: TGTGCCAGCTCGCCCTTATCCGGACTTGGCTATGGCTACACCTTC. Translated, it gives CASSPLSGLGYGYTF. The genes are TRBV2 and TRBJ1-2; D call uncertain. The V gene's germline CDR1 is SNHLY and CDR2 FYNNEI. V lost 8 bases to trimming and J lost 4 bases, with 20 bases between them. The CDR3 is made up of 15 amino acids.

The gene calls are TRBV6-2 or TRBV6-3 and TRBJ1-1; no reliable D call. Per the germline V gene, CDR1 is MNHEY and CDR2 is SVGEGT. Trimming left V 5 bases short and J 8 bases short, with 12 bases between. The length of the CDR3 is 12 residues. CDR3 in amino acids: CASSTDLMEAFF. CDR3 DNA: TGTGCCAGCAGTACGGACTTAATGGAAGCTTTCTTT.